The rows below give T cell receptor beta chains drawn from one sample of a study of blood T cell repertoires in COVID-19. The protocol was immunoSEQ multiplex PCR, while the TCRdb copy is restricted to in-frame clones and leaves out a portion. Here the sample spans 260,000 or so clones, 80% to 90% being singletons. The specimen sequenced was PBMCs or T cells enriched from blood (not recorded which). The receptors derive from a woman in her thirties with acute COVID-19. Each CDR3 is given with its conserved first and last residue. Each record gives: clone size, J gene, V gene, D gene, CDR3 protein, CDR3 DNA. The D gene is left open where the match is weak. Only some rows state a clone size, as once, few, many or a class for expanded clones.

. TRBJ2-1 TRBV27 . CASSPGRGTYNEQFF TGTGCCAGCAGTCCGGGACGAGGGACTTACAATGAGCAGTTCTTC
. TRBJ1-1 TRBV4-3 . CASSQTSPFEAFF TGCGCCAGCAGCCAAACAAGTCCCTTTGAAGCTTTCTTT
. TRBJ1-1 TRBV4-1 . CASSQTPAGGWSTEAFF TGCGCCAGCAGCCAAACGCCCGCCGGGGGTTGGAGCACTGAAGCTTTCTTT
. TRBJ2-7 TRBV25-1 . CASVTETYEQYF TGTGCCAGCGTGACGGAGACCTACGAGCAGTACTTC
. TRBJ2-1 TRBV10-3 TRBD1 CARQETGRTGNEQFF TGTGCCAGACAAGAGACAGGGCGTACCGGTAATGAGCAGTTCTTC
once TRBJ1-4 TRBV5-8 . CASSQGQLHEKLFF TGTGCCAGCAGCCAAGGACAGCTCCATGAAAAACTGTTTTTT
. TRBJ2-3 TRBV6-2/TRBV6-3 TRBD1 CASSKPDRASTSTDTQYF TGTGCCAGCAGCAAACCTGACAGGGCCTCCACTAGCACAGATACGCAGTATTTT
. TRBJ2-7 TRBV6-5 TRBD1 CASSPSGTGFYEQYF TGTGCCAGCAGTCCCTCGGGGACAGGCTTCTACGAGCAGTACTTC
few TRBJ1-3 TRBV7-2 . CASSLISSGNTIYF TGTGCCAGCAGCCTTATCAGCTCTGGAAACACCATATATTTT
once TRBJ1-5 TRBV6-5 TRBD1 CASSLTGGSNQPQHF TGTGCCAGCAGTCTAACAGGGGGAAGCAATCAGCCCCAGCATTTT
. TRBJ2-2 TRBV11-2 . CASSPQRGAGELFF TGTGCCAGCAGCCCCCAACGAGGCGCCGGGGAGCTGTTTTTT
once TRBJ2-5 TRBV19 TRBD1 CASSIEQGARETQYF TGTGCCAGTAGTATAGAACAGGGGGCGAGGGAGACCCAGTACTTC
. TRBJ1-5 TRBV5-1 . CASSLAPGAGGNQPQHF TGCGCCAGCAGCTTGGCTCCTGGGGCAGGCGGCAATCAGCCCCAGCATTTT
once TRBJ2-5 TRBV6-5 . CASSYQPTGPRDQYF TGTGCCAGCAGTTATCAGCCGACAGGTCCGAGGGACCAGTACTTC
. TRBJ2-5 TRBV12-3/TRBV12-4 . CASSWGGAQYF TGTGCCAGCAGTTGGGGCGGGGCCCAGTACTTC
. TRBJ1-1 TRBV28 . CASSRPLREVEGNTEAFF TGTGCCAGCAGTCGTCCCCTCAGGGAGGTTGAGGGGAACACTGAAGCTTTCTTT
. TRBJ1-1 TRBV7-9 . CASSFLVNTEAFF TGTGCCAGCAGCTTCTTAGTTAACACTGAAGCTTTCTTT
. TRBJ1-1 TRBV10-2 . CASSDRNTEAFF TGCGCCAGCAGTGACAGGAACACTGAAGCTTTCTTT
. TRBJ2-7 TRBV18 TRBD1 CASSPTGTGYEQYF TGTGCCAGCTCACCAACCGGGACAGGGTACGAGCAGTACTTC
. TRBJ2-5 TRBV3-1/TRBV3-2 TRBD2 CASSPGTSGGSETQYF TGTGCCAGCAGCCCCGGGACTAGCGGGGGATCGGAGACCCAGTACTTC
once TRBJ1-2 TRBV5-5 . CASSLDEDRVGGYTF TGTGCCAGCAGCTTAGATGAAGACAGAGTGGGTGGCTACACCTTC
. TRBJ1-3 TRBV5-1 . CASSLGTGRSGNTIYF TGCGCCAGCAGCTTGGGTACAGGGCGGTCTGGAAACACCATATATTTT
. TRBJ1-5 TRBV6-5 . CASSRMADQPQHF TGTGCCAGCAGCAGAATGGCGGATCAGCCCCAGCATTTT
. TRBJ1-3 TRBV7-9 TRBD1 CASRRTGDRPSGNTIYF TGTGCCAGCAGACGGACAGGGGACAGGCCCTCTGGAAACACCATATATTTT